This T cell receptor (beta chain) was identified in a study of T cell responses to AZD1222 COVID-19 vaccine. TCRdb's table, derived via immunoSEQ multiplex PCR, lists solely in-frame clones and lacks some. The top ten hold 4.4% of the sample, which has 100,000 to 150,000 clones, 90% seen once. Germline assignment: CDR1 LNHNV and CDR2 YYDKDF (reference sequence). This CDR3 spans 14 amino acids. The junction had 6 bases not matched to a gene; V was cut back by 7 bases and J by 6 bases. The sample was peripheral blood, taken on day 0 of MenACWY control vaccination. This TCR was sampled from an adult in good health. This rearrangement joins TRBV15 to TRBJ1-5, with 10 nucleotides matching TRBD1. Here the CDR3 reads CATTLTGGRQPQHF. CDR3 DNA sequence: TGTGCCACCACCCTGACAGGGGGCCGTCAGCCCCAGCATTTT.